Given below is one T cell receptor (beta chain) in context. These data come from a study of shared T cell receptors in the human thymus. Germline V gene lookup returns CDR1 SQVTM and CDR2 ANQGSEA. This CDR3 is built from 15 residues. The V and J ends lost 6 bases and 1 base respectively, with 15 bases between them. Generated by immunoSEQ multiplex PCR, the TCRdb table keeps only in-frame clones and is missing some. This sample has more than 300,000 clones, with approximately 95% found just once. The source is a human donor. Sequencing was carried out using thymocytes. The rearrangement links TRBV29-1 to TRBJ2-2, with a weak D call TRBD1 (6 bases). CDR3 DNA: TGCAGCGTCGAGACAGGACCCGTGAACACCGGGGAGCTGTTTTTT. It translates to CSVETGPVNTGELFF.